This T cell receptor beta chain was captured in a study of shared clonotypes between healthy human individuals (dated by TCRdb to 2020 to 2022). Context from the whole study: The cohort included three men and a couple of women between 18 and 49 years of age. To estimate repertoire size and how much clonotype sharing occurs between individuals, the study deeply sequenced the blood TCR repertoires of five healthy adults. Per donor, three plates each were used for CD4 naive and CD4 memory, two for CD8 naive, and one for CD8 memory. Leukapheresis yielded between about 0.85 and 10 billion PBMCs per donor. Different laboratories and diverse techniques were used to prepare libraries and sequence TCR repertoires, to increase sequencing depth and limit assay-specific biases. The research as a whole found: Compared with non-shared clonotypes, the clonotypes found in all four sorted-subset donors had higher generation probabilities. Rarefaction of sorted-subset datasets indicated incomplete sequencing despite the large sequencing depth. Based on pairwise subsampling, the degree of clonotype sharing among donors was expected to be affected by sequencing depth. The genetic and exposure-history diversity represented was limited by the small number of donors. Around 5.4% of naive CD4, 3.5% of naive CD8, 2.3% of memory CD4, and over 0.35% of memory CD8 clonotypes were shared across a few donors. Sampling was restricted to blood, and TCR repertoires in tissue are likely to differ from TCR repertoires in blood. Naive subsets generally had larger estimated clonotype richness than memory subsets.

Healthy HIV-negative adults with no recently reported acute infections or vaccinations were included as donors. All donors were Caucasian adults living in Nashville, Tennessee, USA. CD4+ T cells were enriched by magnetic negative selection, after which naive cells were positively selected on CD45RA and the negative fraction was taken as the memory subset. Blood was obtained by leukapheresis, after which PBMCs were separated by Ficoll-Histopaque density gradient centrifugation and cryopreserved in liquid nitrogen vapor phase. Analytical flow cytometry was used to check the purity and quantity of every magnetically sorted T cell population. Each sorted fraction had its genomic DNA isolated and then quantified by UV absorbance on a Nanodrop 2000c. In regard to this clone: Its antigen specificity is not known. No qualities accompany the bases; no much larger clone lies one base away.

The germline V gene gives CDR1 as MGHDK and CDR2 as SYGVNS. V ends up 5 bases short and J 2 bases short, with an unmatched junction base count of 15. From the cysteine up to the phenylalanine, the CDR3 has a length of 17 residues. The kept DNA is CDR3 alone, 51 bases in frame from the first base. TCR CDR3 regions were amplified from genomic DNA by multiplex PCR using the deep immunoSEQ assay. Extracted genomic DNA from each cell subset was distributed evenly across all wells of several immunoSEQ 96-well plates, and each plate was treated as a replicate. Each replicate PCR for sorted subsets received around 200 ng genomic DNA, equal to roughly 33,000 T cell genomes. The purified libraries were quantified using a Qubit 3.0 fluorometer, sized with a Bioanalyzer 2100, and then quantified again using the KAPA Library Quantification kit. Every immunoSEQ 96-well plate was sequenced on a separate single-read 150-cycle Illumina NextSeq 550 flow cell. The authors' analysis ran thus. The immunoSEQ output contained only junctional sequences without quality scores, so filtering could not match that applied to full-length reads. Sequences were annotated with PyIR, a Python wrapper for IgBLAST v1.9, and V/J genes and CDR3 were assigned using IMGT germline references. Reads with weak V/J assignments (E-value above 1e-6), missing CDR3, stop codons, out-of-frame junctions, or ambiguous translated residues were removed. V3J clonotypes were defined as sequences sharing an identical inferred V gene, J gene, and CDR3 amino acid sequence. Percentage overlap between repertoires was computed as shared unique clonotypes divided by the size of the smaller repertoire. RTK rarefaction, the Chao1 estimator, and Recon v2.1 estimates of unobserved clonotypes were used to assess repertoire richness. For all TCRbeta clonotypes obtained by the gDNA method from four donors, generation probabilities were computed with OLGA. Entries here come from immuneACCESS through TCRdb and include only in-frame sequences with V and J called. Some clones fail to appear in such tables; in the studies checked, an unresolved V gene covers under half of the shortfall, and the cause of the remainder is unknown. V and J calls and clone size are as listed in that table; D and trimming were resolved from the DNA. The sample table records roughly 1.5 million clones; approximately 98% of these occur just once. The biggest ten clones account for 0.4% to 0.55% of the sample.

The chain joins TRBV25-1 to TRBJ2-7; 7 junctional bases match TRBD2. This TCR derives from a man aged 30 to 39 in good health. Sequenced: naive CD4+ T cells sorted from blood. The sample's cell subset or site label, in plain terms: CD45RA+ positively selected. For the CDR3, the sequence is CASSQFLSGGVPYEQYF. The nucleotides are TGTGCCAGCAGTCAATTTCTCTCGGGAGGAGTACCCTACGAGCAGTACTTC.